This T cell receptor beta chain came from a study of blood T cell repertoires in COVID-19. Germline V CDR1 and CDR2: KGHSH, LQKENI. With 2 bases clipped from V and 4 bases from J, the junction kept 6 bases outside the gene matches. CDR3 size: 16 residues. Authors' analysis steps: Researchers report that nucleated cell counts were estimated from reference gene primer amplification. Measured with immunoSEQ multiplex PCR; TCRdb has only the in-frame clones, and not every one. The D gene and trimming were derived from the DNA, and the V and J assignments and clone size from that table. This sample has about 400,000 clones, with roughly 84% found just once.

The chain joins TRBV18 to TRBJ2-3; TRBD2 aligns across 10 bases. The specimen sequenced was PBMCs or T cells enriched from blood (not recorded which). This TCR was recovered from a woman aged 25 to 39 who had recovered from COVID-19. The CDR3 nucleotides are TGTGCCAGCTCACCAAACTCAGCGGGAGGGGCAGATACGCAGTATTTT. It specifies CASSPNSAGGADTQYF. The full variable domain, with the rest looked up from reference TRBV18 and TRBJ2-3, is NAGVMQNPRHLVRRRGQEARLRCSPMKGHSHVYWYRQLPEEGLKFMVYLQKENIIDESGMPKERFSAEFPKEGPSILRIQQVVRGDSAAYFCASSPNSAGGADTQYFGPGTRLTVL.